This T cell receptor (beta chain) was found in a study of blood T cell repertoires in COVID-19. Method: immunoSEQ multiplex PCR; TCRdb's copy keeps in-frame clones and lacks some. The sample shows a few hundred thousand clones, around 91% of them seen only once. Germline V gene lookup returns CDR1 LGHDT and CDR2 YNNKEL (reference sequence). The CDR3 is 14 residues long. V was shortened by 3 bases and J by 10 bases, with 13 bases between the two germline ends. This TCR derives from a woman aged 55-70 years with acute or convalescent COVID-19. The V and J genes are TRBV3-1 (or the pseudogene TRBV3-2) and TRBJ1-6, with a weak D call TRBD1 (5 bases). Material: peripheral blood. CDR3 loop: CASSHGRESSPLHF. The CDR3 nucleotides are TGTGCCAGCAGCCACGGCAGGGAAAGCTCACCCCTCCACTTT.